This T cell receptor beta chain was retrieved from a study of human T cells and chemical hapten exposure (dated by TCRdb to the early 2020s). With respect to the entire study: For sensitization, 2% DPC in acetone was applied to a 2 cm by 2 cm area of upper inner arm skin. Blood samples were taken from patients before sensitization (week 0) and at 2, 6 and about 24 weeks after DPC sensitization. Libraries were combined into a pool for sequencing, and differences in TCR yield between samples came mainly from small differences in library volumes within the pool. For TCR sequencing, blood came from 25 to 35 alopecia patients at anywhere from one to four time points (pre-sensitization, 2, 6 and 24 weeks). This study followed changes in the peripheral blood TCR repertoire in vivo during primary and secondary sensitization of alopecia patients to the hapten diphenylcyclopropenone (DPC). Throughout the roughly 25-week study period, patients were also given weekly therapeutic DPC doses on the scalp. Alopecia areata with under or over 50% scalp involvement, alopecia totalis and alopecia universalis were represented in the patient cohort, which was mostly female. Patch testing was done on the upper back using Finn chambers containing 0.01% DPC, and results were scored after 6 days according to International Contact Dermatitis Research Group standards. The paper as a whole reports these results and caveats: No change with DPC sensitization was found in the number of TCRs above 1 in 1000 frequency, and no evidence of global repertoire structure alterations was found. Repeated subsampling changed both the strength of the expansion versus patch-test correlation and the threshold at which that correlation became significant. Because all patients had alopecia, a presumed autoimmune disease, the immune response of the patients might differ from that of healthy individuals. Patch test score correlated positively with the number of PT1 expanded TCRs, reaching significance at thresholds 8, 16 and 32 but not at 4. Expanded TCRs formed significantly more large CDR3 similarity clusters than pre-sensitization or healthy control sets, consistent with antigen-driven responses.

The germline V gene (reference sequence) gives CDR1 as LGHDT and CDR2 as YNNKEL. Trimming costs V 4 bases and J 1 base, and their ends lie 14 bases apart. The CDR3 spans 15 residues, from the cysteine through the phenylalanine. The entry retains the CDR3 DNA only, 45 bases that are in frame from base 1. Receptor amplification or capture employed RACE. The sample was run on a NextSeq 500. During library preparation, unique molecular identifiers were attached to individual cDNA molecules so that TCRs could be counted quantitatively and reproducibly. Each blood RNA sample was used to sequence both TCR alpha and TCR beta chains. On the study's bioinformatics: The median number of TCRs per sample was over 85,000, ranging from about 20,000 to 700,000. The Decombinator software suite was used to annotate V, J and CDR3 in the TCR reads. Every sample was subsampled to the same number of TCRs (28,000) for the PS versus PT1 abundance plots. TCRs were defined as expanded if absent before sensitization and observed at least eight times at the 2-week time point. TCRdb applied fastp at Q25 and MiXCR to the public reads, then kept only in-frame beta chains. Entries that share a CDR3 protein sequence are merged under the most common genes and DNA. The V and J calls and clone size come from TCRdb's table, not from the authors' own analysis. Here the sample has roughly 360,000 distinct CDR3 sequences; 4% to 5.5% occur a single time. Of the sample, around 2.3% is held by the ten largest clones.

This clonotype has ten or more counts. Its specific antigen is unknown. Per-base qualities were not stored, and no clone one base away is much larger. The time point label of this sample denotes: patch test 1, 2 weeks after DPC sensitization. The treatment or condition label of this sample denotes: therapeutic diphenylcyclopropenone sensitization with weekly scalp DPC. At each patch-test visit, blood was drawn before the patch test was applied. To be eligible, patients had to be aged 18 to 70, diagnosed with alopecia and judged suitable for DPC therapy, while pregnant patients were excluded. Unfractionated whole blood was collected in Tempus Blood RNA tubes, and total RNA was extracted from that blood.

The V and J segments used are TRBV3-1 and TRBJ2-7; the D gene cannot be resolved reliably. The TCR sequence derives from a woman aged 50 to 60 with alopecia areata. Some clones in this sample may be carry-over from other donors' samples. This specimen was whole blood, taken in connection with sensitization to the hapten diphenylcyclopropenone (DPC). The CDR3 loop reads CASSPAASPSYEQYF. The DNA sequence is TGTGCCAGCAGCCCGGCGGCCTCACCATCCTACGAGCAGTACTTC.